Below, 5 T cell receptor beta chains from the same sample are listed, as sequenced in a study of CD8 T cells in ankylosing spondylitis. These receptors' targets are unknown. Each CDR3 protein is one row after TCRdb ran MiXCR on the 5' RACE reads. Among roughly 450,000 distinct CDR3 sequences, roughly 25% were seen once, and the ten largest hold 0.89%. Broader study findings: One TCR beta motif, made up of several highly homologous variants, appeared characteristic of ankylosing spondylitis blood.

The sample taken for sequencing was blood, either unsorted or a sorted T cell fraction (not recorded which). The receptors originated from a male donor with ankylosing spondylitis.

This clonotype turned up a few times. The chain couples TRBV10-3 to TRBJ1-5, with D perhaps TRBD1 (5 bases). CDR1 ENHRY and CDR2 SYGVKD come from the germline V gene. The CDR3 loop spans 16 amino acids. V dropped 11 bases and J dropped 2 bases, with 22 bases sitting between them. CDR3 sequence reads: CASKPGTPRGNQPQHF. In nucleotides, the CDR3 is TGTGCCTCGAAACCGGGGACCCCTCGGGGCAATCAGCCCCAGCATTTT.

This chain joins TRBV18 and TRBJ2-5, with 8 bases matching TRBD2. The V gene's germline CDR1 is KGHSH and CDR2 LQKENI. The CDR3 has 15 residues. V gave up 1 base and J gave up 5 bases; unmatched junction bases: 6. CDR3 sequence (DNA): TGTGCCAGCTCACCACGCCGGGAGGGCCTTGAGACCCAGTACTTC. Encoded protein: CASSPRREGLETQYF.

This chain connects TRBV11-2 to TRBJ2-2; TRBD2 matches 9 bases. The CDR3 runs 16 residues. J gave up 7 bases and V 4 bases, and 10 bases lay outside the gene matches. Germline V CDR1 and CDR2: SGHAT, FQNNGV. The CDR3 nucleotides are TGTGCCAGCAGCTCTCCCCGGGCTAGCGGGATCGGGGAGCTGTTTTTT. It yields the protein CASSSPRASGIGELFF.

The chain employs TRBV4-2 and TRBJ2-3, with TRBD2 as a possible D gene (6 bases). The CDR3 length is 17 residues. Trimming took off 0 bases at V and 2 bases at J, with 15 bases between the two ends. Looked up from germline, CDR1 is LGHNA and CDR2 is YNFKEQ. The CDR3 DNA sequence: TGTGCCAGCAGCCAAGAAGTAGGAACGGGAGCCACAGATACGCAGTATTTT. This codes for CASSQEVGTGATDTQYF.

This clonotype occurred a few times. The chain uses TRBV28 and TRBJ1-6; 7 bases line up with TRBD1. The CDR3 runs 12 residues. Germline V CDR1 and CDR2: MDHEN, SYDVKM. The J segment lost 8 bases and the V segment lost 8 bases, leaving 3 bases of the junction unmatched. The CDR3 protein is CASEQGYSPLHF. The CDR3 DNA sequence: TGTGCCAGCGAACAGGGGTATTCACCCCTCCACTTT.